The 26 T cell receptor beta chains below were found in one sample sequenced in a study of T cell responses to AZD1222 COVID-19 vaccine. Here immunoSEQ multiplex PCR was the method, and the copy in TCRdb shows in-frame clones only, minus some. The top ten clones hold around 13% of a sample with over 100,000 clones, approximately 85% of them seen once. The sample was peripheral blood, taken on day 0 of MenACWY control vaccination. The receptors were gathered from an adult in good health.

V and J are TRBV7-2 and TRBJ1-1; the match to TRBD1 covers 10 bases. Germline CDR1 reads SGHTA; CDR2 reads FQGNSA. The CDR3 is 15 residues long. V gave up 4 bases and J gave up 5 bases; unmatched junction bases: 7. In DNA, the CDR3 is TGTGCCAGCAGCTACTCGACAGGGGGCTGGACTGAAGCTTTCTTT. Encoded protein: CASSYSTGGWTEAFF.

The chain uses TRBV7-2 and TRBJ2-6; 10 positions agree with TRBD2. The CDR3 has 16 amino acids. The J segment lost 4 bases and the V segment lost 3 bases, leaving 3 bases of the junction unmatched. Germline CDR1 and CDR2: SGHTA and FQGNSA. CDR3: CASSLGLATGANVLTF. The CDR3 nucleotides are TGTGCCAGCAGCTTGGGACTAGCGACGGGGGCCAACGTCCTGACTTTC.

The chain has TRBV7-3 and TRBJ2-1; weak D call: TRBD2 (6 bases). Trimming took off 4 bases at V and 0 bases at J, with 16 bases between the two ends. Germline assignment: CDR1 SGHTA and CDR2 FQGTGA. CDR3 length equals 17 residues. The CDR3 nucleotides are TGTGCCAGCAGCTGGGTGGGGGGAGACAGCTCCTACAATGAGCAGTTCTTC. Its translation: CASSWVGGDSSYNEQFF.

The gene calls are TRBV15 and TRBJ1-6; the D is unclear. V was clipped by 5 bases and J by 4 bases, with 9 bases between them. This CDR3 spans 14 amino acids. The germline V gene has CDR1 LNHNV and CDR2 YYDKDF (reference sequence). The CDR3 protein is CATSGDGYNSPLHF. Here the CDR3 DNA reads TGTGCCACCAGCGGCGACGGGTATAATTCACCCCTCCACTTT. The full variable domain, its missing parts supplied by reference TRBV15 and TRBJ1-6, is DAMVIQNPRYQVTQFGKPVTLSCSQTLNHNVMYWYQQKSSQAPKLLFHYYDKDFNNEADTPDNFQSRRPNTSFCFLDIRSPGLGDTAMYLCATSGDGYNSPLHFGNGTRLTVT.

This chain links TRBV4-3 with TRBJ2-3; possible D gene TRBD2, 6 bases. CDR1 and CDR2 from the germline V gene are LGHNA and YSLEER. CDR3 length equals 16 residues. Trimming removed 1 base from V and 5 bases from J, with 16 bases in between. In DNA, the CDR3 is TGCGCCAGCAGCCAAGCGGGACTCCGGTGGCAAGATACGCAGTATTTT. This translates into CASSQAGLRWQDTQYF.

The chain uses TRBV19 and TRBJ1-2, with a tentative D call TRBD1 (5 bases). The CDR3 loop spans 16 amino acids. The germline CDR1 and CDR2 sequences are LNHDA and SQIVND (reference sequence). V dropped 7 bases and J dropped 1 base, with 19 bases sitting between them. The CDR3 here is CASTRGIYTINYGYTF. The CDR3 DNA reads as TGTGCCAGTACACGGGGGATTTATACGATTAACTATGGCTACACCTTC.

The chain has TRBV7-2 and TRBJ1-2; D is ambiguous. The CDR3 length is 13 residues. Trimming cost V 8 bases and J 4 bases, with 14 bases left between them. From germline, CDR1 is SGHTA and CDR2 FQGNSA. In DNA form, the CDR3 reads TGTGCCAGCGTTTTGGGGTCCTCCTATGGCTACACCTTC. Translating it yields CASVLGSSYGYTF.

The V call is TRBV10-3, the J call TRBJ2-1, with 9 bases identical to TRBD2. The CDR3 length is 16 residues. Germline V gene lookup returns CDR1 ENHRY and CDR2 SYGVKD. V lost 1 base to trimming and J lost 2 bases; unmatched junction nucleotides: 3. CDR3 protein: CAISELAGETYNEQFF. In DNA, the CDR3 is TGTGCCATCAGTGAGTTAGCGGGGGAGACCTACAATGAGCAGTTCTTC.

V is TRBV18 and J is TRBJ2-7; 8 nucleotides agree with TRBD1. Germline V lookup: CDR1 KGHSH, CDR2 LQKENI. The CDR3 consists of 15 residues. The J segment lost 2 bases and the V segment lost 2 bases, leaving 5 bases of the junction unmatched. CDR3 amino acids: CASSPNTGGPYEQYF. CDR3 coding DNA: TGTGCCAGCTCACCAAACACAGGGGGACCCTACGAGCAGTACTTC.

The chain has TRBV7-9 and TRBJ1-1; no firm D call. This CDR3 has 15 amino acids. Germline-derived CDR1 and CDR2 are SEHNR and FQNEAQ (reference sequence). V was shortened by 5 bases and J by 2 bases, with 15 bases between the two germline ends. The CDR3 spells CASSPPRVLNTEAFF. In DNA, the CDR3 is TGTGCCAGCAGCCCACCACGGGTTTTAAACACTGAAGCTTTCTTT. The entire variable domain, with the rest obtained from reference TRBV7-9 and TRBJ1-1, is as follows: DTGVSQNPRHKITKRGQNVTFRCDPISEHNRLYWYRQTLGQGPEFLTYFQNEAQLEKSRLLSDRFSAERPKGSFSTLEIQRTEQGDSAMYLCASSPPRVLNTEAFFGQGTRLTVV.

The CDR3 bases are TGTGCCAGCAGCGTAGGAGGGACAGTGAACACTGAAGCTTTCTTT. As protein: CASSVGGTVNTEAFF. V usage is TRBV9 and J usage is TRBJ1-1; TRBD1 agrees at 7 bases. Unmatched junction bases numbered 2, after V lost 0 bases and J lost 0 bases. Germline V gene data show CDR1 as SGDLS and CDR2 as YYNGEE. The CDR3 has 15 residues.

The V and J genes are TRBV19 and TRBJ1-3; 7 positions agree with TRBD1. Trimming cost V 4 bases and J 0 bases; bases outside gene matches: 6. Germline CDR1 reads LNHDA; CDR2 reads SQIVND (reference sequence). The CDR3 covers 16 residues. CDR3 sequence: CASSRRDSVSGNTIYF. The CDR3 DNA reads TGTGCCAGTAGTAGGCGGGACAGCGTCTCTGGAAACACCATATATTTT.

The chain recombines TRBV9 with TRBJ2-1, with D tentatively TRBD1 (6 bases). Trimming took off 3 bases at V and 0 bases at J, with 10 bases between the two ends. CDR3 length: 15 amino acids. In germline, CDR1 is SGDLS, CDR2 YYNGEE. The CDR3 loop reads CASSGTDSSYNEQFF. DNA of the CDR3: TGTGCCAGCAGCGGAACGGACAGCTCCTACAATGAGCAGTTCTTC.

This sequence joins TRBV2 and TRBJ1-1; D is unresolved. The CDR3 is made up of 13 amino acids. Germline V gives CDR1 SNHLY, CDR2 FYNNEI. V was clipped by 6 bases and J by 0 bases, with 8 bases between them. CDR3: CASREHLNTEAFF. Written as DNA, the CDR3 is TGTGCCAGCAGGGAACATCTGAACACTGAAGCTTTCTTT.

The chain carries TRBV28 and TRBJ2-7; D gene unclear. CDR1 MDHEN and CDR2 SYDVKM come from the germline V gene. The germline V and J ends were trimmed by 2 bases and 3 bases, with 8 bases remaining between them. The CDR3 sequence is 13 residues long. The CDR3 region is CASSLAPVYEQYF. Written as DNA, the CDR3 is TGTGCCAGCAGTTTAGCTCCCGTCTACGAGCAGTACTTC.

This chain connects TRBV9 to TRBJ2-3; 9 bases map to TRBD2. V was pared by 2 bases and J by 1 base, with 8 bases of the junction left unmatched. This CDR3 spans 17 amino acids. Germline-derived CDR1 and CDR2 are SGDLS and YYNGEE. CDR3 residues: CASSVRSTSGRTDTQYF. CDR3 sequence (DNA): TGTGCCAGCAGCGTCCGTTCGACTAGCGGACGCACAGATACGCAGTATTTT.

The J gene is TRBJ2-1, the V gene TRBV5-1; 15 bases line up with TRBD2. CDR1 SGHRS and CDR2 YFSETQ come from the germline V gene. The ends lost 0 bases at V and 7 bases at J; junction bases unmatched: 2. There are 16 residues in the CDR3. CDR3 loop: CASSLVGTSGGNEQFF. The CDR3 region has the DNA TGCGCCAGCAGCTTGGTAGGGACTAGCGGGGGGAATGAGCAGTTCTTC.

The rearrangement uses TRBV18 and TRBJ1-2; TRBD1 matches at 10 bases. This CDR3 region has 15 residues. The germline CDR1 and CDR2 sequences are KGHSH and LQKENI. Germline trimming cut 3 bases from V and 0 bases from J; bases unmatched to any gene: 1. CDR3: CASSPGTGANYGYTF. CDR3 coding DNA: TGTGCCAGCTCACCCGGGACAGGGGCTAACTATGGCTACACCTTC.

The CDR3 DNA is TGCAGCGTTGAAGATCCGGGAGATCGTTCCGGAAACACCATATATTTT. Translation gives CSVEDPGDRSGNTIYF. This chain connects TRBV29-1 to TRBJ1-3; D unresolved. This CDR3 is built from 16 residues. Trimming took 0 bases from V and 4 from J, leaving 16 bases between them. CDR1 is SQVTM and CDR2 is ANQGSEA in the germline V gene.

The genes are TRBV6-6 and TRBJ1-1; no definite D call. In germline, CDR1 is MNHNY, CDR2 SVGAGI (reference sequence). The CDR3 has 13 residues. The V gene lost 6 bases and the J gene lost 5 bases, with 13 bases spanning the gap. The CDR3, as DNA: TGTGCCAGCAGAACGCGGGAAGGGACTGAAGCTTTCTTT. It is translated as CASRTREGTEAFF.

This rearrangement joins TRBV12-3 or TRBV12-4 to TRBJ2-5, with D possibly TRBD2 on 7 matching bases. This CDR3 comprises 13 residues. V was pared by 9 bases and J by 5 bases, with 16 bases between. DNA for the CDR3: TGTGCCAGTTCACGGGGGGCCGGGGAGACCCAGTACTTC. Amino acids: CASSRGAGETQYF.

The genes are TRBV11-3 and TRBJ1-5, with 9 bases aligning to TRBD1. Looked up from germline, CDR1 is SGHNT and CDR2 is YENEEA. V gave up 5 bases and J gave up 2 bases; unmatched junction bases: 19. The CDR3 runs 20 residues. The CDR3 protein is CASSPPRYRGPGHRNQPQHF. The CDR3 DNA reads TGTGCCAGCAGCCCGCCCCGGTACAGGGGGCCTGGCCACCGCAATCAGCCCCAGCATTTT. Combining the CDR3 with reference TRBV11-3 and TRBJ1-5 gives the whole variable domain EAGVVQSPRYKIIEKKQPVAFWCNPISGHNTLYWYLQNLGQGPELLIRYENEEAVDDSQLPKDRFSAERLKGVDSTLKIQPAELGDSAVYLCASSPPRYRGPGHRNQPQHFGDGTRLSIL.

The V and J genes are TRBV11-2 and TRBJ2-7, with a tentative D call TRBD2 (6 bases). The germline CDR1 and CDR2 sequences are SGHAT and FQNNGV. V shed 5 bases and J shed 1 base, with 15 bases lying between them. This CDR3 spans 15 amino acids. CDR3 nucleotide sequence: TGTGCCAGCAGCGTTGGAGGCGGGGTATCCTACGAGCAGTACTTC. This translates into CASSVGGGVSYEQYF.

J is TRBJ1-1 and V is TRBV28, with TRBD1 matching over 7 bases. The length of the CDR3 is 13 residues. Trimming took 6 bases from V and 6 from J; bases not matched to a gene: 7. Germline lookup yields CDR1 MDHEN and CDR2 SYDVKM. The DNA of the CDR3 is TGTGCCAGCAGAACAGGGGCCCGACCTGAAGCTTTCTTT. It is translated as CASRTGARPEAFF.

The V call is TRBV6-2 or TRBV6-3, the J call TRBJ1-6, with 9 bases that match TRBD1. The germline V gene encodes CDR1 MNHEY and CDR2 SVGEGT. This CDR3 has 14 amino acids. V shed 4 bases, J shed 7 bases, and the junction held 2 bases outside the gene matches. CDR3 residues: CASSWTGENSPLHF. The DNA for the CDR3 is TGTGCCAGCAGTTGGACAGGGGAAAATTCACCCCTCCACTTT.

The V and J genes are TRBV4-3 and TRBJ2-2; perhaps TRBD1 as D (6 bases). The CDR3 is 15 amino acids. The germline V and J ends were trimmed by 5 bases and 3 bases, with 13 bases remaining between them. Germline CDR1 reads LGHNA; CDR2 reads YSLEER. CDR3 sequence: CASSFTGRHTGELFF. CDR3 in DNA: TGCGCCAGCAGCTTCACAGGGAGACACACCGGGGAGCTGTTTTTT.